This T cell receptor (beta chain) comes out of a study of regulatory T cells in long-lasting Graves disease. Background on the study: Persistence in Graves' disease required over 5 years of antithyroid drugs plus positive TSH receptor antibodies.

iRepertoire HTBI primers and Arm-PCR of CDR3 regions built TCR beta libraries. TCRdb re-analysed the multiplex PCR reads in MiXCR, keeping a single row per CDR3 protein. In the table there are around 450,000 distinct CDR3 sequences, roughly 21% of which are singletons. About this clonotype itself: Its antigen is not known.

General study results and limits: For persistent Graves' patients, TCR diversity was lower than for newly diagnosed ones. Persistent disease favored TRBV28, TRBJ1-2 and TRBJ2-5. It was peripheral blood alone, not thyroid tissue, that was studied.

V gave up 4 bases and J gave up 4 bases, with 11 bases separating them. The CDR3 is 13 residues long. CDR1 SEHNR and CDR2 FQNEAQ come from the germline V gene (reference sequence). Time point indicated: persistent/refractory GD, antithyroid drugs over 5 years with positive TRAb. The authors made the TCR library using RNA they extracted from PBMCs. The sequencing used peripheral blood mononuclear cells (PBMCs), collected when the disease was refractory, from a patient treated with antithyroid drugs. The receptor comes from a female donor with Graves disease. V usage is TRBV7-9 and J usage is TRBJ2-7; D perhaps matches TRBD1 (6 bases). The CDR3 protein is CASSYTGIYEQYF. CDR3 nucleotide sequence: TGTGCCAGCAGCTATACAGGGATTTACGAGCAGTACTTC.